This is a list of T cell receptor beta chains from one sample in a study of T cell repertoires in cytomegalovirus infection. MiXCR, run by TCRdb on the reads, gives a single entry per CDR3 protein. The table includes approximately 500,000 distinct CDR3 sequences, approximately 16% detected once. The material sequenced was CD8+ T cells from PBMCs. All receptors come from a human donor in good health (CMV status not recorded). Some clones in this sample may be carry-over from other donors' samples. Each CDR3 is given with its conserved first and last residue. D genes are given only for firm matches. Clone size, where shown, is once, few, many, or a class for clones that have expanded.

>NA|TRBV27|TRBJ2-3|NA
TGTGCCGGCAGTTTACTTAGAGTGAGGTCCACAGATACGCAGTATTTT
CAGSLLRVRSTDTQYF
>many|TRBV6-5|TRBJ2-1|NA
TGTGCCAGCAGCCTAAAGGATAGGGTGGCCTACAATGAGCAGTTCTTC
CASSLKDRVAYNEQFF
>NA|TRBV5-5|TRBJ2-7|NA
TGTGCCAGCAGCTTGGTCGTTTCGGGATACGAGCAGTACTTC
CASSLVVSGYEQYF
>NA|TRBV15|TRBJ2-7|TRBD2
TGTGCCACCAGCCTACGGACTAGCGGCTACGAGCAGTACTTC
CATSLRTSGYEQYF
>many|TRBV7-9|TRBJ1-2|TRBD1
TGTGCCAGCAGCTCCTCAGGGGGCGCGTTTGGCTACACCTTC
CASSSSGGAFGYTF
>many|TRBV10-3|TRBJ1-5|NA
TGTGCCATCAGTGAGTCGGCAGATATTGGGCAGCCCCAGCATTTT
CAISESADIGQPQHF
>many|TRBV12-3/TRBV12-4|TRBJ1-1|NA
TGTGCCAGCAGAAGGGACGGCAACGAAGCTTTCTTT
CASRRDGNEAFF
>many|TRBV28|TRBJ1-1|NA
TGTGCCAGCAGTTCCCTCCAATTGGGGTCGACTGAAGCTTTCTTT
CASSSLQLGSTEAFF
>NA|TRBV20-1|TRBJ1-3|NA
TGCAGTGCAAGGGCCCGTGGTGGTATTATTCCTGGAAACACCATATATTTT
CSARARGGIIPGNTIYF
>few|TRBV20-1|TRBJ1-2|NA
TGCAGTGCTAGAGATGAGGGCTATGGCTACACCTTC
CSARDEGYGYTF
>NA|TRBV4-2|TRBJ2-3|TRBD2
TGTGCCAGCAGCCAAGAGGAGCGGGGGGCGACAGATACGCAGTATTTT
CASSQEERGATDTQYF
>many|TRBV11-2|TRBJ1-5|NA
TGTGCCAGCAGCACTCCGGACCCGGCCGGCAATCAGCCCCAGCATTTT
CASSTPDPAGNQPQHF
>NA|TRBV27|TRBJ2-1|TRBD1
TGTGCCAGCAGTGGCCGGGATAGGGCAGGGGGCTACAATGAGCAGTTCTTC
CASSGRDRAGGYNEQFF
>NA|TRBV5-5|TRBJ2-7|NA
TGTGCCAGCAGCCGCTACCTTGAGACAGCCTCCTACGAGCAGTACTTC
CASSRYLETASYEQYF
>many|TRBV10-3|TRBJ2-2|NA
TGTGCCATCCGGGAAAACACCGGGGAGCTGTTTTTT
CAIRENTGELFF
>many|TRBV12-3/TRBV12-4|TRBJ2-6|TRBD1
TGTGCCAGCATCTTGGGGACAGCCTCTGGGGCCAACGTCCTGACTTTC
CASILGTASGANVLTF
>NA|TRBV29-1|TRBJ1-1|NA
TGCAGCGTTGGCGGTGAGGGCACTGAAGCTTTCTTT
CSVGGEGTEAFF
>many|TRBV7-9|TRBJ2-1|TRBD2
TGTGCCAGCACCCCCCCCGGGGGGAAGAATGAGCAGTTCTTC
CASTPPGGKNEQFF
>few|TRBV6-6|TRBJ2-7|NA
TGTGCCAGCAGCTTATCAATTTCCCTCTACGAGCAGTACTTC
CASSLSISLYEQYF
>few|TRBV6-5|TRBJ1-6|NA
TGTGCCAGCAGTTATCACATTTCCGCAGGGACCACGTTAAATTCACCCCTCCACTTT
CASSYHISAGTTLNSPLHF
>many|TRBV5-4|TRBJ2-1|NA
TGTGCCAGCAGGCAGGGCAACAATGAGCAGTTCTTC
CASRQGNNEQFF
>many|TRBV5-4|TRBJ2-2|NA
TGTGCCAGCAGCCCGGTTGCCACCCTGAACACCGGGGAGCTGTTTTTT
CASSPVATLNTGELFF
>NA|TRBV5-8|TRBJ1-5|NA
TGTGCCAGCAGTCAACTGACCAATCAGCCCCAGCATTTT
CASSQLTNQPQHF
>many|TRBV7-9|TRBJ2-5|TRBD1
TGTGCCAGCAGCTTACCCTTCGGGACAGGGTCGAGCGAGACCCAGTACTTC
CASSLPFGTGSSETQYF
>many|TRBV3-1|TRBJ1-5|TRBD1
TGTGCCAGCAGCACGGGACAGGGGGCCTACAATCAGCCCCAGCATTTT
CASSTGQGAYNQPQHF
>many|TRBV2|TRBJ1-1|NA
TGTGCCAGCAGAGAGGTGGCGGCCCCTGAAGCTTTCTTT
CASREVAAPEAFF
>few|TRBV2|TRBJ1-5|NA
TGTGCCAGCAAGCAGACGGCCAATCAGCCCCAGCATTTT
CASKQTANQPQHF
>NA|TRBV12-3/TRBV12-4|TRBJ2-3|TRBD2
TGTGCAAGCAGACCCCTGACTAGCGGGGTCACAGATACGCCGTATTTT
CASRPLTSGVTDTPYF
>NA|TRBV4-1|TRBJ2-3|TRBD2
TGCGCCAGCAGCCAAGCAGGACTAGCGGAGGGCACAGATACGCAGTATTTT
CASSQAGLAEGTDTQYF
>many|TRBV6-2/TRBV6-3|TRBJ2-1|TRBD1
TGTGCCAGCAGTTACTCTAGGGACAGGAACAATGAGCAGTTCTTC
CASSYSRDRNNEQFF
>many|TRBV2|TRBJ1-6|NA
TGTGCCAGCGTAGAACGGACTGGTAATTCACCCCTCCACTTT
CASVERTGNSPLHF
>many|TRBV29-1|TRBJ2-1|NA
TGCAGCGTTGAAGATGTCCGGGTTAGCTCCTACAATGAGCAGTTCTTC
CSVEDVRVSSYNEQFF
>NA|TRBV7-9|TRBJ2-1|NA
TGTGCCAGCAGCTTCCGGGACTTTTCCTACAATGAGCAGTTCTTC
CASSFRDFSYNEQFF
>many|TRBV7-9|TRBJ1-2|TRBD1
TGTGCCAGCATAGGACAGGGGAACTATGGCTACACCTTC
CASIGQGNYGYTF
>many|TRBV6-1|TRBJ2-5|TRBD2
TGTGCCAGCACCCTAGCGGGAGGCCTACAAGAGACCCAGTACTTC
CASTLAGGLQETQYF
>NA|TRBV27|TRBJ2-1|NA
TGTGCCAGCAGTTTCCGGATCAGGCCCTACGAGCAGTTCTTC
CASSFRIRPYEQFF
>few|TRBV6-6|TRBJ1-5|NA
TGTGCCAGCAACTTTGACAGACGGGGCAATCAGCCCCAGCATTTT
CASNFDRRGNQPQHF
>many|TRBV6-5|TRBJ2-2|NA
TGTGCCAGCAGTTATGGCAGCATGAACACCGGGGAGCTGTTTTTT
CASSYGSMNTGELFF
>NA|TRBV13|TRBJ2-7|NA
TGTGCCAGCAGCCAGAATGGGGCAGGTTACTACGAGCAGTACTTC
CASSQNGAGYYEQYF
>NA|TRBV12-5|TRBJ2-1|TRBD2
TGTGCTAGTGGTTCGGGTCTGCGGGAGGGTAACAATGAGCAGTTCTTC
CASGSGLREGNNEQFF
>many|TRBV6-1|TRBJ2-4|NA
TGTGCCAGCAGTGAAGTCGACGGAAACATTCAGTACTTC
CASSEVDGNIQYF
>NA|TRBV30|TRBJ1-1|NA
TGTGCCTGGAGCGCAATGAACACTGAAGCTTTCTTT
CAWSAMNTEAFF
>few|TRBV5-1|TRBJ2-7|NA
TGCGCCAGCAGCTCGGACCGGGACGGCTCCTACGAGCAGTACTTC
CASSSDRDGSYEQYF
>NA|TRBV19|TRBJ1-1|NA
TGTGCCAGTAGTCCCCTCCAGGCTGTAACTGAAGCTTTCTTT
CASSPLQAVTEAFF
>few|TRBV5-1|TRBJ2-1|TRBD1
TGCGCCAGCAACCCCGGGACAGGGCGATTCAATGAGCAGTTCTTC
CASNPGTGRFNEQFF
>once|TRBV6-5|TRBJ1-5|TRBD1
TGTGCCAGCAGTCCGACTCAGGGGGCAAGAGGACAGCCCCAGCATTTT
CASSPTQGARGQPQHF
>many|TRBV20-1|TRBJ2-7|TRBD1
TGCAGTGCTAGAGGGACAGGGGGCTCCTACGAGCAGTACTTC
CSARGTGGSYEQYF
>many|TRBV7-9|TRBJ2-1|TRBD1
TGTGCCAGCAGCTTAGTAAGGGACAGGGCAGCGGATGAGCAGTTCTTC
CASSLVRDRAADEQFF
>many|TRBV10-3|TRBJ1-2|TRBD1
TGTGCCATCAACCCGGGACAGGGGGGCTATGGCTACACCTTC
CAINPGQGGYGYTF
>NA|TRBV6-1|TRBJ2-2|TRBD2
TGTGCCAGCACCCTCCGGCGGTGGGAAGCGGGAGAGGGGTACACCGGGGAGCTGTTTTTT
CASTLRRWEAGEGYTGELFF
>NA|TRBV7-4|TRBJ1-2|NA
TGTGCCAGCAGCTCCATGAGCCAGGAGGGATTTCAGGCCTATGGCTACACCTTC
CASSSMSQEGFQAYGYTF
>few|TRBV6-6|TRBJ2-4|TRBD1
TGTGCCAGCAGTGCGGGACAGGGGGAAAACATTCAGTACTTC
CASSAGQGENIQYF
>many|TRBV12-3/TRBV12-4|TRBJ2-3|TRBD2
TGTGCCAGCAGTCCCCCCGGGACTAGCGGAACAGATACGCAGTATTTT
CASSPPGTSGTDTQYF